Listed here is a single T cell receptor beta chain. The data are from a study of blood T cell repertoires in COVID-19. Looking at the study overall: Researchers got acute and convalescent COVID-19 samples from the United States, Italy and Spain. T cells, B-cell-depleted T cells, or PBMCs provided the cDNA or gDNA that served as material.

TCRdb's copy holds only in-frame clones and misses some; the assay was immunoSEQ multiplex PCR. The table lists 200,000 to 250,000 clones, around 88% of them singletons. CDR1 MGHDK and CDR2 SYGVNS come from the germline V gene. There are 13 residues in the CDR3. Losses at the gene ends were 8 bases for V and 3 bases for J; bases not matched to a gene: 7. The sequence was collected from a woman in her twenties or thirties who had recovered from COVID-19. Sequencing used peripheral blood. The chain joins TRBV25-1 to TRBJ2-7; 7 bases fit TRBD1. CDR3 bases: TGTGCCAGCGTCGGGACAGCTCACTACGAGCAGTACTTC. The encoded protein is CASVGTAHYEQYF.